This paragraph covers one TCR beta chain sequence. The V gene end was trimmed by 10 bases and the J gene end by 5 bases; junction bases not matched to a gene: 5. Looked up from germline, CDR1 is ENHRY and CDR2 is SYGVKD. The CDR3 loop spans 13 amino acids. This sample was included in a study of OX40 agonist ivuxolimab in advanced cancers. Blood got drawn at baseline, again on cycle 4 day 1, and then on cycle 7 day 1. Repertoires were generated with immunoSEQ multiplex PCR, while TCRdb's copy carries only in-frame clones and drops some. This table holds fewer than 85,000 clones, about 77% found once. The sequence came from an adult with an advanced solid tumor such as melanoma, head and neck, liver or kidney cancer. V gene TRBV10-3 combines with J gene TRBJ2-3, with 11 bases aligning to TRBD1. Sequences were derived from CD4+ or CD8+ T cells sorted from blood, sampled in a trial of the OX40 agonist ivuxolimab. The chain's CDR3 is CATTGQGGDTQYF. As DNA, the CDR3 is TGTGCCACCACGGGACAGGGGGGAGATACGCAGTATTTT.